This entry lists 10 T cell receptor beta chains sequenced from one sample in a study of Ad26.COV2.S vaccination and SARS-CoV-2 variants. Sequenced by immunoSEQ multiplex PCR; TCRdb stores in-frame clones only, minus some. The sample lists 350,000 to 450,000 clones; roughly 90% were seen once. Treatment here: 15 to 20 received Ad26.COV2.S at low or high dose, single or two shots; about 5 received placebo; per-sample allocation not given. Each sample was drawn 63 days after the first injection (of vaccine or placebo). The sequenced sample was peripheral blood, obtained in a trial of Ad26.COV2.S vaccine versus placebo. These receptor sequences come from a person aged 18 to 59 who received the Ad26.COV2.S COVID-19 vaccine or a placebo.

V and J are TRBV9 and TRBJ1-4, with D unresolved. The CDR3 length is 15 residues. V was pared by 0 bases and J by 3 bases, with 9 bases between. From germline, CDR1 is SGDLS and CDR2 YYNGEE. In DNA, the CDR3 is TGTGCCAGCAGCGTAGGTGGGAGACCTAATGAAAAACTGTTTTTT. This sequence encodes CASSVGGRPNEKLFF.

The CDR3 coding sequence is TGTGCCAGAAGCTTGGCACCGGGACTAGCGGGAGTTAAGGAGCTGTTTTTT. It codes for CARSLAPGLAGVKELFF. V is TRBV5-3 and J is TRBJ2-2, with TRBD2 matching over 14 bases. TRBV5-3 is an ORF; its function is uncertain. Unmatched junction bases numbered 8, after V lost 0 bases and J lost 10 bases. The CDR3 is 17 residues long.

V and J are TRBV7-6 and TRBJ2-5; weak D call: TRBD2 (5 bases). Trimming removed 3 bases at V and 1 base at J, with 12 bases between. The CDR3 has 15 residues. Germline V CDR1 and CDR2: SGHVS, FNYEAQ. The CDR3 protein is CASSFSITSQETQYF. The CDR3 bases are TGTGCCAGCAGCTTCTCGATAACTAGCCAAGAGACCCAGTACTTC.

The V and J genes are TRBV12-5 and TRBJ2-7; D remains ambiguous. Trimming left V 0 bases short and J 1 base short, with 4 bases between. Per the germline V gene, CDR1 is LGHNT and CDR2 is FRNRAP. CDR3 length: 13 residues. DNA for the CDR3: TGTGCTAGTGGTTTGGTACCTTCCTACGAGCAGTACTTC. It specifies CASGLVPSYEQYF.

The chain is built from TRBV7-9 and TRBJ1-1; D unresolved. Trimming stripped 3 bases from V and 0 bases from J, with 5 bases between. This CDR3 region has 13 residues. From germline, CDR1 is SEHNR and CDR2 FQNEAQ (reference sequence). The CDR3 sequence is CASSLQVNTEAFF. The CDR3 nucleotides are TGTGCCAGCAGCTTGCAGGTGAACACTGAAGCTTTCTTT.

Note on this clone: Compared with germline, one end of the junction differs, possibly owing to a read error. The chain is built from TRBV15 and TRBJ2-4; 9 bases line up with TRBD2. CDR1 is LNHNV, CDR2 YYDKDF, per germline (reference sequence). The length of the CDR3 is 13 residues. CDR3 in DNA: TGTGCCACCAGCAGAGTTGAGGGACTAGCCTCCAACTTC. Translation gives CATSRVEGLASNF.

The chain carries TRBV28 and TRBJ2-7, with TRBD1 matching over 9 bases. There are 13 residues in the CDR3. Germline assignment: CDR1 MDHEN and CDR2 SYDVKM. Losses at the gene ends were 9 bases for V and 7 bases for J; bases not matched to a gene: 10. The CDR3 is CASQTGGTGEQYF. The CDR3, as DNA: TGTGCCAGTCAGACAGGGGGTACGGGGGAGCAGTACTTC. Using reference TRBV28 and TRBJ2-7 for the parts outside the CDR3, the full variable domain is DVKVTQSSRYLVKRTGEKVFLECVQDMDHENMFWYRQDPGLGLRLIYFSYDVKMKEKGDIPEGYSVSREKKERFSLILESASTNQTSMYLCASQTGGTGEQYFGPGTRLTVT.

The chain recombines TRBV11-2 with TRBJ2-2; 8 nucleotides align to TRBD2. Germline-derived CDR1 and CDR2 are SGHAT and FQNNGV. The CDR3 consists of 17 residues. Trimming at V came to 3 bases and at J to 3 bases, leaving 9 bases not matched to a gene. CDR3 amino acids: CASSLTSGRVDTGELFF. The DNA of the CDR3 is TGTGCCAGCAGCTTGACAAGCGGGAGAGTTGACACCGGGGAGCTGTTTTTT. Using reference TRBV11-2 and TRBJ2-2 for the parts outside the CDR3, the full variable domain is EAGVAQSPRYKIIEKRQSVAFWCNPISGHATLYWYQQILGQGPKLLIQFQNNGVVDDSQLPKDRFSAERLKGVDSTLKIQPAKLEDSAVYLCASSLTSGRVDTGELFFGEGSRLTVL.

The chain uses TRBV3-1 (or the pseudogene TRBV3-2) and TRBJ2-7, with D possibly being TRBD2 (5 bases). The CDR3 contains 17 residues. The V end was cut by 4 bases, the J end by 6 bases, with 25 bases between. CDR1 is LGHDT and CDR2 is YNNKEL in the germline V gene (reference sequence). Written as DNA, the CDR3 is TGTGCCAGCAGCCCCCGGCCGGGGAGTGGTGGTTTACGCGAGCAGTACTTC. It encodes CASSPRPGSGGLREQYF.

V usage is TRBV5-1 and J usage is TRBJ2-1; 9 bases map to TRBD1. CDR3 length: 18 amino acids. Trimming cost V 5 bases and J 4 bases; bases outside gene matches: 16. Germline V gene lookup returns CDR1 SGHRS and CDR2 YFSETQ. Here the CDR3 reads CASRLRDRATGLYNEQFF. CDR3 nucleotides: TGCGCCAGCAGACTCCGGGACAGGGCCACCGGACTGTACAATGAGCAGTTCTTC.